The 11 T cell receptor beta chains below all came from one sample that was sequenced in a study of CD8 T cells in Susac syndrome. RNA was extracted with the RNeasy kit, and a quantity of about 0.45 to 1 ug was reverse transcribed using random hexamers. A single record per CDR3 protein comes from TCRdb applying MiXCR to the immunoSEQ multiplex PCR reads. The sample gives approximately 130,000 distinct CDR3 sequences, about 90% of which show up once; over 0.2% is in the top ten. Sample: CD8+ T cells from PBMCs. The receptors stem from a human donor with multiple sclerosis.

The genes are TRBV18 and TRBJ2-5, with 7 bases fitting TRBD2. With 3 bases clipped from V and 5 bases from J, the junction kept 6 bases outside the gene matches. Per the germline V gene, CDR1 is KGHSH and CDR2 is LQKENI. The CDR3 contains 14 residues. The CDR3 is CASSPAGVLETQYF. The CDR3 nucleotides read TGTGCCAGCTCACCTGCGGGAGTTTTGGAGACCCAGTACTTC.

V gene TRBV7-9 combines with J gene TRBJ1-1; D is uncertain. The CDR3 covers 16 residues. Trimming removed 5 bases at V and 1 base at J, with 17 bases between. CDR1 SEHNR and CDR2 FQNEAQ come from the germline V gene (reference sequence). This CDR3 reads CASSPLSILGNTEAFF. As DNA, the CDR3 is TGTGCCAGCAGCCCCCTGTCCATCTTGGGGAACACTGAAGCTTTCTTT. The whole variable domain, remainder taken from reference TRBV7-9 and TRBJ1-1, is DTGVSQNPRHKITKRGQNVTFRCDPISEHNRLYWYRQTLGQGPEFLTYFQNEAQLEKSRLLSDRFSAERPKGSFSTLEIQRTEQGDSAMYLCASSPLSILGNTEAFFGQGTRLTVV.

The chain carries TRBV9 and TRBJ2-1; D might be TRBD2 (5 bases). Germline V gene data show CDR1 as SGDLS and CDR2 as YYNGEE. This CDR3 is 16 amino acids long. Trimming cost V 0 bases and J 1 base, with 11 bases left between them. The CDR3 DNA reads TGTGCCAGCAGCGTAGCGACACTAGGTTCCTACAATGAGCAGTTCTTC. Translation gives CASSVATLGSYNEQFF.

The chain employs TRBV5-6 and TRBJ2-5; 7 nucleotides line up with TRBD2. V shed 4 bases, J shed 2 bases, and the junction held 11 bases outside the gene matches. CDR1 and CDR2 (germline): SGHDT, YYEEEE. This CDR3 comprises 16 residues. The CDR3 DNA reads as TGTGCCAGCAGCACAGGCCGAGCGGGGATACAAGAGACCCAGTACTTC. Translated: CASSTGRAGIQETQYF.

This chain links TRBV9 with TRBJ1-1, with TRBD1 matching 9 bases. CDR1 and CDR2 (germline): SGDLS, YYNGEE. After removal of 2 bases from V and 7 bases from J, the junction contained 3 bases not matched to a gene. The CDR3 has 13 residues. This CDR3 is CASSVGDRVEAFF. As DNA, the CDR3 is TGTGCCAGCAGCGTGGGGGACAGGGTTGAAGCTTTCTTT.

V usage is TRBV20-1 and J usage is TRBJ2-5; D call uncertain. Trimming cost V 3 bases and J 5 bases, with 16 bases left between them. Germline V gene data show CDR1 as DFQATT and CDR2 as SNEGSKA (reference sequence). This CDR3 contains 14 residues. The chain's CDR3 is CSASLDTAWETQYF. In nucleotides, the CDR3 is TGCAGTGCTAGTCTTGACACCGCGTGGGAGACCCAGTACTTC.

The genes are TRBV7-8 and TRBJ2-7; perhaps D is TRBD1 or TRBD2 (6 bases each). The CDR3 spans 14 residues. Germline V gene data show CDR1 as SGHVS and CDR2 as FQNEAQ. V lost 5 bases and J 4 bases, leaving 15 bases between the germline ends. This CDR3 is CASSPPGAVYEQYF. The CDR3 nucleotides read TGTGCCAGCAGCCCGCCGGGGGCTGTGTACGAGCAGTACTTC. Based on the CDR3 plus reference TRBV7-8 and TRBJ2-7, the full variable domain is GAGVSQSPRYKVAKRGQDVALRCDPISGHVSLFWYQQALGQGPEFLTYFQNEAQLDKSGLPSDRFFAERPEGSVSTLKIQRTQQEDSAVYLCASSPPGAVYEQYFGPGTRLTVT.

This clonotype was recorded a few times. The rearrangement links TRBV15 to TRBJ2-5, with 8 bases that match TRBD1. CDR1 LNHNV and CDR2 YYDKDF come from the germline V gene (reference sequence). This CDR3 spans 12 amino acids. V dropped 4 bases and J dropped 13; count of bases not matched to a gene: 8. CDR3 residues: CATSIRQGPAYF. CDR3 DNA sequence: TGTGCCACCAGCATCCGACAGGGGCCGGCGTACTTC.

This sequence joins TRBV6-2 or TRBV6-3 and TRBJ1-1, with unresolved D. Germline CDR1 MNHEY, CDR2 SVGEGT. V lost 2 bases, J lost 4 bases, and 8 bases lay in between. This CDR3 is built from 13 residues. The CDR3 loop is CASSYPLTTEAFF. For the CDR3, the DNA is TGTGCCAGCAGTTACCCCTTAACCACTGAAGCTTTCTTT.

The rearrangement joins TRBV19 to TRBJ2-7, with D uncertain. The CDR3 is 14 amino acids. The ends were cut back, 3 bases at V and 2 bases at J, with 11 bases in the middle. Germline V CDR1 and CDR2: LNHDA, SQIVND (reference sequence). The chain's CDR3 is CASSIAGVTYEQYF. DNA of the CDR3: TGTGCCAGTAGTATCGCTGGGGTTACCTACGAGCAGTACTTC.

The genes are TRBV5-6 and TRBJ2-7; D not certain. The CDR3 length is 13 residues. Looked up from germline, CDR1 is SGHDT and CDR2 is YYEEEE. V lost 0 bases, J lost 3 bases, and 7 bases lay in between. The DNA of the CDR3 is TGTGCCAGCAGCTTGGGTCAGATCTACGAGCAGTACTTC. This encodes CASSLGQIYEQYF.